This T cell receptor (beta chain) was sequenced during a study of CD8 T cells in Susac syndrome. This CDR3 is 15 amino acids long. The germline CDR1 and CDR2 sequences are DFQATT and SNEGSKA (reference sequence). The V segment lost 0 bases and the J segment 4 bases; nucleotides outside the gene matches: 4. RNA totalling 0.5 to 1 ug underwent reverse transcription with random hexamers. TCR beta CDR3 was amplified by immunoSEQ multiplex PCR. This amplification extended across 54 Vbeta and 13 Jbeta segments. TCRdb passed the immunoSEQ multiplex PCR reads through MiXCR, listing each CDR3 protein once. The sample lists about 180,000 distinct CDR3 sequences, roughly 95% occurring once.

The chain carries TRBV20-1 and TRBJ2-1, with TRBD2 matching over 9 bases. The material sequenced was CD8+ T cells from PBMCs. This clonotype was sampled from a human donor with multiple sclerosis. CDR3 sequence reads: CSAREGTSPYNEQFF. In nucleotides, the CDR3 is TGCAGTGCTAGAGAGGGGACTAGCCCGTACAATGAGCAGTTCTTC.